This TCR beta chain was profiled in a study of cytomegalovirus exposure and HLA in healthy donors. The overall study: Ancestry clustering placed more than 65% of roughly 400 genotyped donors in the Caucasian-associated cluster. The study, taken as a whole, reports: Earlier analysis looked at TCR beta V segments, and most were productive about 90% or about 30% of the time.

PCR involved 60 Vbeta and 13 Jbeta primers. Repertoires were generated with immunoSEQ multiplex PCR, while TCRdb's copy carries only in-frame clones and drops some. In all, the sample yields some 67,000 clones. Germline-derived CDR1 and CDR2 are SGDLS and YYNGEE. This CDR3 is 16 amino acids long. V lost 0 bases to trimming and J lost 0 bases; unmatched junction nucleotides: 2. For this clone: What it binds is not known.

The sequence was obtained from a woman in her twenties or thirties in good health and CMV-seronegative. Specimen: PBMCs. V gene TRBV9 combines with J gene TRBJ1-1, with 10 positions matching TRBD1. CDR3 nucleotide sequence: TGTGCCAGCAGCGTAGCGGGGACAGGGGTGAACACTGAAGCTTTCTTT. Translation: CASSVAGTGVNTEAFF.